This record covers a single T cell receptor (beta chain). The data derive from a study of blood T cell repertoires in COVID-19. The wider study: Acute and convalescent COVID-19 specimens originated in the United States, Italy and Spain. The analysed material was cDNA or gDNA that came from T cells, B-cell-depleted T cells, or PBMCs.

Per the authors' pipeline: Using reference gene primer amplification, nucleated cell counts were estimated. Libraries were prepared by immunoSEQ multiplex PCR; TCRdb keeps only in-frame clonotypes and omits some of them. That table gives V, J and clone size, and the DNA gave D and trimming. The data contain approximately 260,000 clones, around 90% of them seen just once; the ten biggest clones take up 7.2%. Trimming took 6 bases from V and 3 from J, leaving 11 bases between them. The CDR3 sequence is 14 residues long. CDR1 and CDR2 (germline): SGHDN, FVKESK. The source material was peripheral blood. This receptor was identified in a man aged 55 to 70 who had recovered from COVID-19. This chain links TRBV14 with TRBJ1-4; D perhaps matches TRBD1 (6 bases). The CDR3 reads CASSKDRANEKLFF. CDR3 coding DNA: TGTGCCAGCAGTAAGGACAGAGCTAATGAAAAACTGTTTTTT. The entire variable domain, with the rest obtained from reference TRBV14 and TRBJ1-4, is as follows: EAGVTQFPSHSVIEKGQTVTLRCDPISGHDNLYWYRRVMGKEIKFLLHFVKESKQDESGMPNNRFLAERTGGTYSTLKVQPAELEDSGVYFCASSKDRANEKLFFGSGTQLSVL.